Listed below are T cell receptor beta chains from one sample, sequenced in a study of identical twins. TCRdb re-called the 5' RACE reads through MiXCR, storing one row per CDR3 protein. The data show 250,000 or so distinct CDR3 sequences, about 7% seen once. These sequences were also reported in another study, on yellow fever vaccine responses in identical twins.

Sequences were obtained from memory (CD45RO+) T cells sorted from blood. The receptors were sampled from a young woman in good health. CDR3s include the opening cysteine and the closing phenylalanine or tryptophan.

CDR3 protein: CASSVGQAQETQYF
V gene: TRBV6-1
CDR3 length: 14

CDR3 protein: CASSRTGGASGANVLTF
V gene: TRBV6-1
CDR3 length: 17

CDR3 protein: CASSPQGAGVETQYF
V gene: TRBV4-1
CDR3 length: 15

CDR3 protein: CSATPRDYKQFF
V gene: TRBV20-1
CDR3 length: 12

CDR3 protein: CASSTQLGTQYF
V gene: TRBV28
CDR3 length: 12

CDR3 protein: CASGPWGYEQYF
V gene: TRBV28
CDR3 length: 12

CDR3 protein: CASQAGRDTGELFF
V gene: TRBV24-1
CDR3 length: 14

CDR3 protein: CASSLQVEDEQFF
V gene: TRBV5-1
CDR3 length: 13

CDR3 protein: CSANDRVGQPQHF
V gene: TRBV20-1
CDR3 length: 13

CDR3 protein: CATSDTGLAGLSKRATDTQYF
V gene: TRBV24-1
CDR3 length: 21

CDR3 protein: CASSSQRGFYNEQFF
V gene: TRBV2
CDR3 length: 15

CDR3 protein: CASSLDRTRRAFF
V gene: TRBV5-1
CDR3 length: 13

CDR3 protein: CLTSGGLSSTDTQYF
V gene: TRBV27
CDR3 length: 15

CDR3 protein: CASSLTSRETQYF
V gene: TRBV7-8
CDR3 length: 13

CDR3 protein: CASSNDRGSIEKLFF
V gene: TRBV7-9
CDR3 length: 15

CDR3 protein: CASSPFGGDTQYF
V gene: TRBV7-9
CDR3 length: 13

CDR3 protein: CASSQERDGPRPQHF
V gene: TRBV3-1
CDR3 length: 15

CDR3 protein: CASSGHSGSAGELFF
V gene: TRBV6-1
CDR3 length: 15